This passage covers 22 T cell receptor beta chains from one sample sequenced in a study of T cell responses to AZD1222 COVID-19 vaccine. Some clones are missing from TCRdb's copy, which holds only in-frame ones; the method was immunoSEQ multiplex PCR. Here the sample table reports about 140,000 clones. The specimen was peripheral blood. These receptors all come from an adult in good health.

The genes are TRBV24-1 and TRBJ2-3; D unclear. Between the trimmed V and J ends, which lost 9 bases and 0 bases, there was a span of 9 bases. The CDR3 has 13 residues. CDR1 KGHDR and CDR2 SFDVKD come from the germline V gene. CDR3 loop: CATYQESTDTQYF. CDR3 sequence (DNA): TGTGCCACCTATCAGGAGAGCACAGATACGCAGTATTTT.

The rearrangement uses TRBV13 and TRBJ1-3; no firm D call. Trimming shortened V by 5 bases and J by 6 bases, and 14 bases separated the two germline ends. The CDR3 has 14 amino acids. The germline gives CDR1 PRHDT, CDR2 FYEKMQ (reference sequence). CDR3 loop: CASSHRVNQNTIYF. The CDR3 coding sequence is TGTGCCAGCAGCCATAGGGTGAACCAAAACACCATATATTTT.

The chain employs TRBV6-4 and TRBJ1-4, with D hard to call. The CDR3 covers 12 residues. Per the germline V gene, CDR1 is MRHNA and CDR2 is SNTAGT. V lost 7 bases and J 14 bases, leaving 17 bases between the germline ends. The CDR3 coding sequence is TGTGCCAGCATCCAGAAACAAGGTAGGCTGTTTTTT. Encoded protein: CASIQKQGRLFF.

V is TRBV29-1 and J is TRBJ1-4; D remains ambiguous. Looked up from germline, CDR1 is SQVTM and CDR2 is ANQGSEA. The CDR3 runs 11 residues. CDR3 residues: CTIAREGKLFF. CDR3 coding DNA: TGCACCATCGCACGCGAGGGAAAACTGTTTTTT. The full variable domain, completed using reference TRBV29-1 and TRBJ1-4, is SAVISQKPSRDICQRGTSLTIQCQVDSQVTMMFWYRQQPGQSLTLIATANQGSEATYESGFVIDKFPISRPNLTFSTLTVSNMSPEDSSIYLCTIAREGKLFFGSGTQLSVL.

For this clone: Germline and junction disagree at one end, which may indicate a read error. The chain has TRBV5-5 and TRBJ2-3; D is unresolved. This CDR3 contains 12 residues. Germline values: CDR1 SGHKS, CDR2 YYEKEE (reference sequence). The CDR3, as DNA: TGCGCCAGCAGCTTGTATGCAGATACGCAGTATTTT. Translating it yields CASSLYADTQYF.

The chain recombines TRBV7-2 with TRBJ1-5; D unclear. V lost 1 base to trimming and J lost 0 bases, with 7 bases between them. This CDR3 contains 15 residues. Per the germline V gene, CDR1 is SGHTA and CDR2 is FQGNSA. This chain's CDR3 is CASSLGQNSNQPQHF. CDR3 nucleotides: TGTGCCAGCAGCTTAGGGCAGAATAGCAATCAGCCCCAGCATTTT.

The CDR3 here is CATSDRTGNYEQYF. In DNA form, the CDR3 reads TGTGCCACCAGTGATCGGACAGGGAACTACGAGCAGTACTTC. V and J are TRBV24-1 and TRBJ2-7; 8 bases agree with TRBD1. The V gene's germline CDR1 is KGHDR and CDR2 SFDVKD. The CDR3 loop spans 14 amino acids. V dropped 3 bases and J dropped 3; count of bases not matched to a gene: 3.

The chain couples TRBV6-5 to TRBJ1-3, with D possibly matching TRBD1 (6 bases). There are 14 residues in the CDR3. Germline assignment: CDR1 MNHEY and CDR2 SVGAGI. The V and J ends lost 2 bases and 2 bases respectively, with 7 bases between them. CDR3 bases: TGTGCCAGCAGTTACGGGACACCTGGAAACACCATATATTTT. Residues: CASSYGTPGNTIYF.

The rearrangement links TRBV18 to TRBJ1-5, with D perhaps TRBD1 (6 bases). CDR1 is KGHSH, CDR2 LQKENI, per germline. The V end lost 4 bases, the J end lost 4 bases, and 14 bases lay between the germline ends. This CDR3 is built from 15 residues. CDR3 region: CASSQQTGPNQPQHF. The CDR3 bases are TGTGCCAGCTCACAACAAACAGGGCCAAATCAGCCCCAGCATTTT.

The genes are TRBV18 and TRBJ1-3; the D gene is possibly TRBD1 (6 bases). V was shortened by 2 bases and J by 2 bases, with 16 bases between the two germline ends. The germline gives CDR1 KGHSH, CDR2 LQKENI. The CDR3 has 17 amino acids. In DNA form, the CDR3 reads TGTGCCAGCTCACCATCGACTTTACAGGGTGCTGGAAACACCATATATTTT. It yields the protein CASSPSTLQGAGNTIYF.

The chain recombines TRBV6-5 with TRBJ2-3; D not resolved. V dropped 2 bases and J dropped 4 bases, with 7 bases sitting between them. This CDR3 is built from 13 residues. CDR1 is MNHEY, CDR2 SVGAGI, per germline. CDR3 residues: CASSYRDSDTQYF. Here the CDR3 DNA reads TGTGCCAGCAGTTACAGAGACTCAGATACGCAGTATTTT.

This chain connects TRBV29-1 to TRBJ1-3, with 8 bases fitting TRBD1. Germline V gene lookup returns CDR1 SQVTM and CDR2 ANQGSEA. This CDR3 comprises 13 residues. Germline trimming cut 7 bases from V and 3 bases from J; bases unmatched to any gene: 5. The CDR3 coding sequence is TGCAGCGCAGGACAGGGCTATGGAAACACCATATATTTT. Its protein product is CSAGQGYGNTIYF.

The J gene is TRBJ2-7, the V gene TRBV6-5, with a tentative D call TRBD1 (6 bases). Trimming pared 6 bases from V and 4 bases from J, leaving 19 bases between. Looked up from germline, CDR1 is MNHEY and CDR2 is SVGAGI. There are 15 residues in the CDR3. The CDR3: CASSPTGTLSYEQYF. CDR3 nucleotide sequence: TGTGCCAGCAGCCCCACCGGGACACTTAGTTACGAGCAGTACTTC.

The chain links TRBV30 to TRBJ1-1, with D perhaps TRBD1 (6 bases). Germline lookup yields CDR1 GTSNPN and CDR2 SVGIG (reference sequence). The germline V and J ends were trimmed by 3 bases and 5 bases, with 13 bases remaining between them. The CDR3 totals 13 residues. DNA of the CDR3: TGTGCCTGGAGGCCGCAGGGGAAAACTGAAGCTTTCTTT. Amino acid sequence: CAWRPQGKTEAFF. Looking up the rest from reference TRBV30 and TRBJ1-1 gives the full variable domain: SQTIHQWPATLVQPVGSPLSLECTVEGTSNPNLYWYRQAAGRGLQLLFYSVGIGQISSEVPQNLSASRPQDRQFILSSKKLLLSDSGFYLCAWRPQGKTEAFFGQGTRLTVV.

The V gene is TRBV7-2, the J gene TRBJ1-6; D unclear. The CDR3 loop spans 13 amino acids. Trimming took off 4 bases at V and 9 bases at J, with 10 bases between the two ends. Looked up from germline, CDR1 is SGHTA and CDR2 is FQGNSA. CDR3 DNA sequence: TGTGCCAGCAGCTCACAACACTTTTCACCCCTCCACTTT. Translating gives CASSSQHFSPLHF.

The V gene is TRBV2, the J gene TRBJ2-7; D is tentatively TRBD1 or TRBD2 (5 bases each). Trimming left V 5 bases short and J 3 bases short, with 17 bases between. The CDR3 extends over 15 amino acids. The germline V gene encodes CDR1 SNHLY and CDR2 FYNNEI. This chain's CDR3 is CASSTIRDRHYEQYF. The CDR3 DNA reads as TGTGCCAGCAGTACAATCAGGGACCGCCACTACGAGCAGTACTTC.

The J gene is TRBJ1-2, the V gene TRBV7-8; D is possibly TRBD1 (5 bases). CDR3 length equals 16 residues. V was trimmed by 8 bases and J by 1 base, leaving 20 bases between them. Looked up from germline, CDR1 is SGHVS and CDR2 is FQNEAQ. CDR3 region: CASALEQVNFNYGYTF. The CDR3 nucleotides read TGTGCCAGCGCTCTTGAACAGGTCAACTTTAACTATGGCTACACCTTC.

This rearrangement joins TRBV7-9 to TRBJ1-2, with 7 bases fitting TRBD1. The V and J ends lost 4 bases and 5 bases, in that order; junction bases with no gene match: 7. Germline loops: CDR1 SEHNR, CDR2 FQNEAQ (reference sequence). The CDR3 has 14 residues. DNA for the CDR3: TGTGCCAGCAGCTCGGACAGGTCAACTTATGGCTACACCTTC. This gives the protein CASSSDRSTYGYTF.

The J gene is TRBJ2-7, the V gene TRBV28; the match to TRBD1 covers 10 bases. With V trimmed by 3 bases and J by 2 bases, 1 base remained unmatched. The CDR3 is 14 residues long. Germline-derived CDR1 and CDR2 are MDHEN and SYDVKM. The CDR3 DNA sequence: TGTGCCAGCAGTTTGACAGGGGGCCCCTACGAGCAGTACTTC. The encoded protein is CASSLTGGPYEQYF.

This chain joins TRBV19 and TRBJ1-6; D gene unclear. This CDR3 contains 16 residues. Germline CDR1 is LNHDA and CDR2 is SQIVND (reference sequence). Between the trimmed V and J ends, which lost 5 bases and 8 bases, there was a span of 19 bases. The CDR3, as DNA: TGTGCCAGTAGTTCAGCGATAACCCCCGGGTATTCACCCCTCCACTTT. As protein: CASSSAITPGYSPLHF.

V usage is TRBV6-5 and J usage is TRBJ1-3; D not certain. Trimming stripped 5 bases from V and 4 bases from J, with 12 bases between. CDR3 length: 14 residues. Germline V gene sequence: CDR1 MNHEY, CDR2 SVGAGI. The CDR3 sequence is CASSQSAGGNTIYF. CDR3 nucleotide sequence: TGTGCCAGCAGTCAATCTGCGGGGGGAAACACCATATATTTT.

The V and J genes are TRBV9 and TRBJ1-6; D possibly corresponds to TRBD1 (5 bases). The CDR3 runs to 20 residues. Germline V gene data show CDR1 as SGDLS and CDR2 as YYNGEE. The V and J ends lost 1 base and 0 bases respectively, with 20 bases between them. The CDR3 loop is CASSVRGDQDPFSYNSPLHF. As DNA, the CDR3 is TGTGCCAGCAGCGTAAGAGGGGACCAGGACCCCTTCTCCTATAATTCACCCCTCCACTTT. Combining the CDR3 with reference TRBV9 and TRBJ1-6 gives the whole variable domain DSGVTQTPKHLITATGQRVTLRCSPRSGDLSVYWYQQSLDQGLQFLIQYYNGEERAKGNILERFSAQQFPDLHSELNLSSLELGDSALYFCASSVRGDQDPFSYNSPLHFGNGTRLTVT.